This T cell receptor (beta chain) was identified during a study of blood T cell repertoires in COVID-19. Across the study: From the United States, Italy and Spain came samples of acute and convalescent COVID-19. From T cells, B-cell-depleted T cells, or PBMCs came the material, which was cDNA or gDNA.

Using immunoSEQ multiplex PCR, the repertoire was profiled, and TCRdb retains in-frame clones only, with some absent. This sample has 200,000 to 250,000 clones, with about four fifths found just once. From germline, CDR1 is SGHRS and CDR2 YFSETQ. The germline V and J ends were trimmed by 3 bases and 4 bases, with 10 bases remaining between them. The CDR3 is made up of 13 amino acids. This receptor was identified in an elderly man with acute or convalescent COVID-19. The chain combines TRBV5-1 with TRBJ1-2; D not certain. Material for sequencing was peripheral blood. CDR3 coding DNA: TGCGCCAGCAGCTCACCCGGGAGCTATGGCTACACCTTC. This codes for CASSSPGSYGYTF.